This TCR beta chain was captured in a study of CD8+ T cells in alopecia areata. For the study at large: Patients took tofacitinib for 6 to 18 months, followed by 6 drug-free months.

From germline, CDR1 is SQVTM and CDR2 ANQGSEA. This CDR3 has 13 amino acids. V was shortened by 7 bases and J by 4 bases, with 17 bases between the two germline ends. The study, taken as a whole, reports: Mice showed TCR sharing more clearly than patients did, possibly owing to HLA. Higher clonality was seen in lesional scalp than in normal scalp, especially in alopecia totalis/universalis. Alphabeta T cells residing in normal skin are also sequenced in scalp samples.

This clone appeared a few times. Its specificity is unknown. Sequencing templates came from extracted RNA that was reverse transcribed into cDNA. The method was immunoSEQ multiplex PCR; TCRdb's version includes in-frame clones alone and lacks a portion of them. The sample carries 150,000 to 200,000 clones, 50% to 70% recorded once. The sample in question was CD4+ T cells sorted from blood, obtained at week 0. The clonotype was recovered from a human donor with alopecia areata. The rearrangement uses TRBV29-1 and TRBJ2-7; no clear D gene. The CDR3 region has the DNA TGCAGCGCACCGGGCCCAGGAGCGTACGAGCAGTACTTC. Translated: CSAPGPGAYEQYF.